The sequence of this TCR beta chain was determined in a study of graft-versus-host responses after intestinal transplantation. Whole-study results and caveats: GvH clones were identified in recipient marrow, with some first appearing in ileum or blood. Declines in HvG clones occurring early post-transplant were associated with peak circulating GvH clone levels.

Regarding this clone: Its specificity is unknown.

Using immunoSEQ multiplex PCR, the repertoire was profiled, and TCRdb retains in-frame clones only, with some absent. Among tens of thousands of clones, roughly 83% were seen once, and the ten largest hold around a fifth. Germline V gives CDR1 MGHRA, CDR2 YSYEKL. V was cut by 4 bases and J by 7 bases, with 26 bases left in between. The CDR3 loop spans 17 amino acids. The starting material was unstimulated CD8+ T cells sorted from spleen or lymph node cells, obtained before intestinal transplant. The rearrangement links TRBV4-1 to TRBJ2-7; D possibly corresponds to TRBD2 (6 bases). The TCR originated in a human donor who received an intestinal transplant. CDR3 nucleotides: TGCGCCAGCAGCCGGTCTCCACCGGGGCCTGGGGCGGGGGAGCAGTACTTC. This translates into CASSRSPPGPGAGEQYF.